These 19 T cell receptor beta chains share one sample of origin, sequenced in a study. TCRdb itself ran the 5' RACE reads through MiXCR, one entry per CDR3 protein. The sample consists of some 40,000 distinct CDR3 sequences, 22% of them appearing once. Treg sorting used a CD4+CD25+CD127-/low gate. Source material: Tregs sorted from a lymph node. The receptors stem from a female donor with breast cancer.

This clonotype was seen a handful of times. The V gene is TRBV12-3 or TRBV12-4, the J gene TRBJ1-1; 7 nucleotides line up with TRBD1. The CDR3 totals 12 residues. CDR3 nucleotides: TGTGCTACCGACAGGGCCAACACTGAAGCTTTCTTT. Protein sequence: CATDRANTEAFF.

For this clonotype: This may stem from a read error, because a much larger clone lies one nucleotide away. The rearrangement links TRBV6-1 to TRBJ1-5, with 7 bases matching TRBD1. CDR3 length: 15 residues. Germline V gene lookup returns CDR1 MNHNS and CDR2 SASEGT. The CDR3 DNA reads TGTGCCGGCAGTGAGGGAGGGGGCAATAATCAGCCCCAGCATTTT. Translating gives CAGSEGGGNNQPQHF.

In its sample, this clonotype was seen a few times. In DNA, the CDR3 is TGTGCCAGCAGCTTAAGTACAGATGAAGCTTTCTTT. Translating it yields CASSLSTDEAFF. The chain carries TRBV13 and TRBJ1-1; D gene ambiguous. V was shortened by 2 bases and J by 7 bases, with 8 bases between the two germline ends. The germline gives CDR1 PRHDT, CDR2 FYEKMQ (reference sequence). The CDR3 runs to 12 residues. Looking up the rest from reference TRBV13 and TRBJ1-1 gives the full variable domain: AAGVIQSPRHLIKEKRETATLKCYPIPRHDTVYWYQQGPGQDPQFLISFYEKMQSDKGSIPDRFSAQQFSDYHSELNMSSLELGDSALYFCASSLSTDEAFFGQGTRLTVV.

Regarding this clonotype: The junction does not match germline at one end; this may be a read error. The gene calls are TRBV5-1 and TRBJ2-3; no definite D call. The length of the CDR3 is 12 residues. Germline V CDR1 and CDR2: SGHRS, YFSETQ. In DNA, the CDR3 is TGCGCCAGCAGCTTGGGGGCAGATGCGCAGTATTTT. It is translated as CASSLGADAQYF.

There are many counts of this clonotype. The chain employs TRBV5-1 and TRBJ2-5, with TRBD2 matching 7 bases. Trimming cost V 0 bases and J 8 bases; bases outside gene matches: 13. From germline, CDR1 is SGHRS and CDR2 YFSETQ. CDR3 length: 16 amino acids. CDR3 sequence: CASSLEASGSYETQYF. The CDR3 DNA follows: TGCGCCAGCAGCTTGGAGGCTAGCGGTTCTTATGAAACCCAGTACTTC.

This clonotype came up a few times. V is TRBV7-8 and J is TRBJ2-6, with 11 bases matching TRBD1. The CDR3 is 20 amino acids. V shed 2 bases and J 3 bases; nucleotides not matched to a gene: 12. In germline, CDR1 is SGHVS, CDR2 FQNEAQ. The DNA for the CDR3 is TGTGCCAGCAGCTTACGGATCCCGGGACAGGGGGTATATGGGGCCAACGTCCTGACTTTC. Amino acid sequence: CASSLRIPGQGVYGANVLTF.

This clonotype appeared a few times. The rearrangement links TRBV20-1 to TRBJ1-1; 8 bases line up with TRBD1. V lost 2 bases and J lost 5; bases outside the gene matches: 13. The CDR3 extends over 16 amino acids. Germline V gene lookup returns CDR1 DFQATT and CDR2 SNEGSKA (reference sequence). CDR3 sequence: CSARIPGQGLWTEAFF. The CDR3, as DNA: TGCAGTGCTAGAATTCCCGGACAGGGTTTATGGACTGAAGCTTTCTTT.

This clonotype was picked up many times. The chain has TRBV7-8 and TRBJ2-2, with D maybe TRBD2 (5 bases). Germline assignment: CDR1 SGHVS and CDR2 FQNEAQ. V shed 6 bases and J shed 3 bases, with 14 bases lying between them. This CDR3 has 15 amino acids. CDR3 in amino acids: CASSYTRVDTGELFF. In DNA, the CDR3 is TGTGCCAGCAGTTACACGAGGGTCGACACCGGGGAGCTGTTTTTT.

The rearrangement links TRBV10-3 to TRBJ1-2; no clear D gene. Germline CDR1 is ENHRY and CDR2 is SYGVKD. V lost 7 bases, J lost 7 bases, and 25 bases lay in between. There are 16 residues in the CDR3. CDR3 sequence (DNA): TGTGCCATCACGGGCGTTGCGGTATCCTCCGTCTCTGGCTACACCTTC. It encodes CAITGVAVSSVSGYTF.

There are a few counts of this clonotype. V gene TRBV5-1 combines with J gene TRBJ2-2; D not resolved. This CDR3 has 13 amino acids. Trimming cost V 3 bases and J 4 bases, with 7 bases left between them. The germline V gene has CDR1 SGHRS and CDR2 YFSETQ. CDR3 DNA sequence: TGCGCCAGCAGCTCCCAGACCACCGGGGAGCTGTTTTTT. Encoded protein: CASSSQTTGELFF.

This clonotype was found a few times. The chain has TRBV7-3 and TRBJ2-5; 10 bases align to TRBD1. There are 16 residues in the CDR3. V gave up 5 bases and J gave up 3 bases; unmatched junction bases: 9. From germline, CDR1 is SGHTA and CDR2 FQGTGA. CDR3 DNA sequence: TGTGCCAGCAGCATATATGGGACAGGGGCTGAAGAGACCCAGTACTTC. It yields the protein CASSIYGTGAEETQYF. The entire variable domain, with the rest obtained from reference TRBV7-3 and TRBJ2-5, is as follows: GAGVSQTPSNKVTEKGKYVELRCDPISGHTALYWYRQSLGQGPEFLIYFQGTGAADDSGLPNDRFFAVRPEGSVSTLKIQRTERGDSAVYLCASSIYGTGAEETQYFGPGTRLLVL.

V gene TRBV6-1 combines with J gene TRBJ1-6; D gene unclear. Deletions cut 6 bases from V and 7 bases from J, with 7 bases between. Germline-derived CDR1 and CDR2 are MNHNS and SASEGT. The CDR3 is 12 amino acids. This chain's CDR3 is CASRGLNSPLHF. For the CDR3, the DNA is TGTGCCAGCAGGGGATTAAATTCACCCCTCCACTTT.

This clonotype came up many times. V is TRBV27 and J is TRBJ1-1; D is uncertain. The CDR3 runs 14 residues. V gave up 3 bases and J gave up 1 base, with 9 bases separating them. Germline values: CDR1 MNHEY, CDR2 SMNVEV (reference sequence). The DNA for the CDR3 is TGTGCCAGCAGTTTCGGTGCGGGGAACACTGAAGCTTTCTTT. Its protein is CASSFGAGNTEAFF.

The J gene is TRBJ2-5, the V gene TRBV7-9; a possible D gene is TRBD1 (6 bases). This CDR3 has 12 residues. CDR1 is SEHNR and CDR2 is FQNEAQ in the germline V gene (reference sequence). The V and J ends lost 11 bases and 4 bases respectively, with 14 bases between them. DNA of the CDR3: TGTGCCGCAACTTGGACAGCAGAGACCCAGTACTTC. Amino acid sequence: CAATWTAETQYF. The complete variable domain, with remaining parts taken from reference TRBV7-9 and TRBJ2-5, reads DTGVSQNPRHKITKRGQNVTFRCDPISEHNRLYWYRQTLGQGPEFLTYFQNEAQLEKSRLLSDRFSAERPKGSFSTLEIQRTEQGDSAMYLCAATWTAETQYFGPGTRLLVL.

This CDR3 is CSARVQEGFPEAFF. In DNA form, the CDR3 reads TGCAGTGCTAGAGTTCAGGAGGGTTTCCCTGAAGCTTTCTTT. The chain employs TRBV20-1 and TRBJ1-1; unclear D gene. The V end was cut by 1 base, the J end by 6 bases, with 15 bases between. CDR3 length: 14 amino acids. Germline assignment: CDR1 DFQATT and CDR2 SNEGSKA (reference sequence).

This clonotype was counted once. The chain links TRBV20-1 to TRBJ2-7, with 9 bases lining up with TRBD1. Germline loops: CDR1 DFQATT, CDR2 SNEGSKA (reference sequence). V shed 6 bases and J 7 bases; nucleotides not matched to a gene: 13. This CDR3 has 14 residues. This chain's CDR3 is CSADRGSGAEEQYF. Here the CDR3 DNA reads TGCAGTGCGGACAGGGGATCAGGTGCGGAAGAGCAGTACTTC.

In this sample, this clonotype turned up a few times. Written as DNA, the CDR3 is TGTGCCAGCATTCAAGAGGGGACTGGGGCCAACGTCCTGACTTTC. It yields the protein CASIQEGTGANVLTF. The chain is built from TRBV6-1 and TRBJ2-6; either TRBD1 or TRBD2 may supply D (5 bases each). In germline, CDR1 is MNHNS, CDR2 SASEGT. Trimming cost V 7 bases and J 2 bases, with 12 bases left between them. The CDR3 spans 15 residues.

This clonotype appeared many times. V usage is TRBV5-1 and J usage is TRBJ2-3; 8 bases agree with TRBD2. Losses at the gene ends were 5 bases for V and 0 bases for J; bases not matched to a gene: 17. Looked up from germline, CDR1 is SGHRS and CDR2 is YFSETQ. There are 19 residues in the CDR3. The CDR3 DNA follows: TGCGCCAGCAGTTTTCCGCAGAGCGGGAGTTCTTCTAGCACAGATACGCAGTATTTT. Its translation is CASSFPQSGSSSSTDTQYF. Drawing the rest from reference TRBV5-1 and TRBJ2-3, the complete variable domain is KAGVTQTPRYLIKTRGQQVTLSCSPISGHRSVSWYQQTPGQGLQFLFEYFSETQRNKGNFPGRFSGRQFSNSRSEMNVSTLELGDSALYLCASSFPQSGSSSSTDTQYFGPGTRLTVL.

This clonotype was recorded a few times. J is TRBJ2-1 and V is TRBV12-5, with D unresolved. The germline V gene has CDR1 LGHNT and CDR2 FRNRAP. Trimming cost V 1 base and J 10 bases, with 5 bases left between them. The CDR3 has 11 residues. The CDR3 sequence: CASGLESEQFF. As DNA, the CDR3 is TGTGCTAGTGGTTTGGAATCCGAGCAGTTCTTC.